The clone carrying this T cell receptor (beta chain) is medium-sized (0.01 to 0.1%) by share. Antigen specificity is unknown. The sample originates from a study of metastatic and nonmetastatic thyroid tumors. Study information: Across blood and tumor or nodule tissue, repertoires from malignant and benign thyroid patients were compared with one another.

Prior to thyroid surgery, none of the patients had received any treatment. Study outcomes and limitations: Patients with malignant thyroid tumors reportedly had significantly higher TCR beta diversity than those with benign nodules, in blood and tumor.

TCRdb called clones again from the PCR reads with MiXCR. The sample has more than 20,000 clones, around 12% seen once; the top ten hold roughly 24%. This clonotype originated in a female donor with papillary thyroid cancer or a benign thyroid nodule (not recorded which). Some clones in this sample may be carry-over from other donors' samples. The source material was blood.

The CDR3 region is CASSYVVAGSEQFF. DNA for the CDR3: TGTGCCAGCAGTTACGTGGTGGCGGGCAGTGAACAGTTCTTC. The chain has TRBV6-8 and TRBJ2-1; a possible D gene is TRBD2 (5 bases). V was trimmed by 2 bases and J by 13 bases, leaving 18 bases between them. Germline V gene sequence: CDR1 MNHGY, CDR2 SAAAGT. CDR3 length equals 14 residues.